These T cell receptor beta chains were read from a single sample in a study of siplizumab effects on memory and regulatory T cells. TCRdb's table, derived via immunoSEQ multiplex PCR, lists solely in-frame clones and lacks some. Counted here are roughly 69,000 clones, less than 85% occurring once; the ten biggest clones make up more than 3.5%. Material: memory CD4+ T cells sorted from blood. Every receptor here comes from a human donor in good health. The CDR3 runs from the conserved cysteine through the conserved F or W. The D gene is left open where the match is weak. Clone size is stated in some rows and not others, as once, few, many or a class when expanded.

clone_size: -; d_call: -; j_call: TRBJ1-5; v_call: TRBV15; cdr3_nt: TGTGCCACCAGCAGAGATCCGGGAGGAAGTCAGCCCCAGCATTTT; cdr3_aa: CATSRDPGGSQPQHF
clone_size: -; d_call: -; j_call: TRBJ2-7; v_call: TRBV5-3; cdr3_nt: TGTGCCAGAACCCAGCCACTCTCCTACGAGCAGTACTTC; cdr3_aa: CARTQPLSYEQYF
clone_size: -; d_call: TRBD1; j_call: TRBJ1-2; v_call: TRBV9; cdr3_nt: TGTGCCAGCAGCGTAGGACAGGGAGATGGCTACACCTTC; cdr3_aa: CASSVGQGDGYTF
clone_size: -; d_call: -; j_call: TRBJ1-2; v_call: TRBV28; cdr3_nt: TGTGCCAGCAGTAAAACAGCTGGCTACACCTTC; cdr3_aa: CASSKTAGYTF
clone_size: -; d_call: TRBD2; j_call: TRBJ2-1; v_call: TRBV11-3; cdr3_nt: TGTGCCAGCAGCTTAGATCAACTAGCGGGAGAAGGGTTAAATGAGCAGTTCTTC; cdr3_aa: CASSLDQLAGEGLNEQFF
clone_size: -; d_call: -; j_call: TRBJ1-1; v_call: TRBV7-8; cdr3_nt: TGTGCCAGCAGCTTAACTCGGGGGAGGAACACTGAAGCTTTCTTT; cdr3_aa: CASSLTRGRNTEAFF
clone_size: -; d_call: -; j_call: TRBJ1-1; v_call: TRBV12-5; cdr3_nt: TGTGCTAGCCACCCGGCGGCGGAGGCTTTCTTT; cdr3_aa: CASHPAAEAFF
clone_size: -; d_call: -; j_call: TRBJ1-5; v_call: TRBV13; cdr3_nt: TGTGCCAGCAGCTTAGGGGGCCCGGCTCGGTATCAGCCCCAGCATTTT; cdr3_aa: CASSLGGPARYQPQHF
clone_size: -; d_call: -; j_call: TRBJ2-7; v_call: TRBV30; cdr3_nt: TGTGCCTGGAGTGTATTTACCGGGAGCGAGCAGTACTTC; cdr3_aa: CAWSVFTGSEQYF
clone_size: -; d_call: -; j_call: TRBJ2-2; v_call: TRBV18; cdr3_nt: TGTGCCAGCTCACCACGCCCGGAGGCCGGGGAGCTGTTTTTT; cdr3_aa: CASSPRPEAGELFF
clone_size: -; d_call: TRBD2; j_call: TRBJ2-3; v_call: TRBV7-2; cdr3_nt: TGTGCCAGCAGCCCCAGACTAGCGGGGGGAAGCACAGATACGCAGTATTTT; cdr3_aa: CASSPRLAGGSTDTQYF
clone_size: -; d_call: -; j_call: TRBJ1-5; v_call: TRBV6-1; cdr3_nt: TGTGCCAGCGCCGAGCAGGTACGGCAGCCCCAGCATTTT; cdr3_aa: CASAEQVRQPQHF
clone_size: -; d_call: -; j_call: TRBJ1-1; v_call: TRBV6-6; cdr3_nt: TGTGCCAGCAGTTACCGCAGACAGGTCCCTGAAGCTTTCTTT; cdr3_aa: CASSYRRQVPEAFF
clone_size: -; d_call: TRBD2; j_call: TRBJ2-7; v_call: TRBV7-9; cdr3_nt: TGTGCCAGCAGCCCTAGCGGCTCCTACGAGCAGTACTTC; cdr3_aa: CASSPSGSYEQYF
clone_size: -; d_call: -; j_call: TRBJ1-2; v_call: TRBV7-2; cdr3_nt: TGTGCCAGCAGCCTCATCCAGGGTCATGGCTACACCTTC; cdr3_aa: CASSLIQGHGYTF
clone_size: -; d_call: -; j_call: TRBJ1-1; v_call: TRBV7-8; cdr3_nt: TGTGCCAGCAGCTTAGGGCAAAACACTGAAGCTTTCTTT; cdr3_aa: CASSLGQNTEAFF
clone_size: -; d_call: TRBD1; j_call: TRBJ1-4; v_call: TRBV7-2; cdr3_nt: TGTGCCAGCAGCACCGGGACAGCCTATTCAACTAATGAAAAACTGTTTTTT; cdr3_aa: CASSTGTAYSTNEKLFF
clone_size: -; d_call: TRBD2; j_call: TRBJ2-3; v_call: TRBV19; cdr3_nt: TGTGCCAGTAGTCATAGCGGGACTAGCACAGATACGCAGTATTTT; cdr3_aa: CASSHSGTSTDTQYF
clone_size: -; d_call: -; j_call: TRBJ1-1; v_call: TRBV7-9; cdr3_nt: TGTGCCAGCAGCTTAAAGAGGATTGGACCTGGAGCTTTCTTT; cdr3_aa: CASSLKRIGPGAFF
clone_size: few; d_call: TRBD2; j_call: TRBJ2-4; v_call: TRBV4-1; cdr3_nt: TGCGCCAGCAGCCGACCGGGACTAGTAGGGGCCAAAAACATTCAGTACTTC; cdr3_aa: CASSRPGLVGAKNIQYF
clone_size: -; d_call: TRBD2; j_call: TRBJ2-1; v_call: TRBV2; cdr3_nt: TGTGCCAGCAGCCCCCTAGCGGGAGCTTACAATGAGCAGTTCTTC; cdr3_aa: CASSPLAGAYNEQFF
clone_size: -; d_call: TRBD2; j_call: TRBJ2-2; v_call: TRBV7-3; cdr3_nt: TGTGCCAGCAGCCGTAGCGGGAGTGCCGGGGAGCTGTTTTTT; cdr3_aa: CASSRSGSAGELFF
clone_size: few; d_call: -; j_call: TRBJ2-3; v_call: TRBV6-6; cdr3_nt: TGTGCCAGCAGCAGAAGGGATACGCAGTATTTT; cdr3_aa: CASSRRDTQYF
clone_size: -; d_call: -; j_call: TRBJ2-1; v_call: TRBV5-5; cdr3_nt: TGTGCCAGCAGCCCTTCTCTAGATGAGCAGTTCTTC; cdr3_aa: CASSPSLDEQFF
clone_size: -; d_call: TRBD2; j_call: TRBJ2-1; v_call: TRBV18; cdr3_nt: TGTGCCAGCTCACCCAGACTAGCGGGAGGGAAAAATGAGCAGTTCTTC; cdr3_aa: CASSPRLAGGKNEQFF
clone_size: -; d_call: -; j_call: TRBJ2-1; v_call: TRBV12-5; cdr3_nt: TGTGCTAGTGGTTTGGACGGGGGAGTGAGGGAGCAGTTCTTC; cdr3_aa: CASGLDGGVREQFF
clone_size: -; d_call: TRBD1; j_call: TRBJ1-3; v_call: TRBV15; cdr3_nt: TGTGCCACCAGCAGAGGACAGGGAAATGGAAACACCATATATTTT; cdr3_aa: CATSRGQGNGNTIYF
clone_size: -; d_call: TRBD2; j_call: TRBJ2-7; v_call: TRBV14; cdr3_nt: TGTGCCAGCAGTCGTCGACTAGCCCGGGAGTTTTACGAGCAGTACTTC; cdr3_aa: CASSRRLAREFYEQYF
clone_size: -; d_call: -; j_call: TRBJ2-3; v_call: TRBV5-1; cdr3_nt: TGCGCCAGCAGCCCCCCGCCTTTAGAGACGCAGTATTTT; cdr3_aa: CASSPPPLETQYF
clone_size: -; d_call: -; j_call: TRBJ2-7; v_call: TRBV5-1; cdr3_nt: TGCGCCAGCAGCCCGGACGGGTCCTACGAGCAGTACTTC; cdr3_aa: CASSPDGSYEQYF
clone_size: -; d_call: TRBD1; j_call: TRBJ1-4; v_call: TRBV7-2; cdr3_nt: TGTGCCAGCAGCTTGCGACAGGGTCGCGAAAAACTGTTTTTT; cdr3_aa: CASSLRQGREKLFF
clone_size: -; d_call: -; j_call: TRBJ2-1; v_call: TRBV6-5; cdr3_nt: TGTGCCAGCAGTTACCGCAATGAGCAGTTCTTC; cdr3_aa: CASSYRNEQFF
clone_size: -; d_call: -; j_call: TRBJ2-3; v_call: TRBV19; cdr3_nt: TGTGCCAGTTTGGATGACACAGATACGCAGTATTTT; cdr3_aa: CASLDDTDTQYF
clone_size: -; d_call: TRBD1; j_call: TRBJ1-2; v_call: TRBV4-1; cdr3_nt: TGCGCCAGCAGCCACCACGCCGGGACAGGGAGTTTTGAGGGCTACACCTTC; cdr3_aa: CASSHHAGTGSFEGYTF
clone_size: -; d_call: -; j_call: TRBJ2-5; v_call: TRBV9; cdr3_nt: TGTGCCAGCAGCCCCCGGTGGGAGCGATCAGAGACCCAGTACTTC; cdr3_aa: CASSPRWERSETQYF
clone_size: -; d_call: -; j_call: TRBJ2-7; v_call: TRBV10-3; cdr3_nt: TGTGCCGGCGGCGGAAGCTCCTACGAGCAGTACTTC; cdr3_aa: CAGGGSSYEQYF
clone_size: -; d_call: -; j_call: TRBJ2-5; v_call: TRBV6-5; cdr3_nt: TGTGCCAGCAGAACCGGCCAAGAGACCCAGTACTTC; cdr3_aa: CASRTGQETQYF
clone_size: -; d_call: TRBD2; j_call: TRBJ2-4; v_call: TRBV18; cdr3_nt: TGTGCCAGCTCACCACCCCGCGGGGGGCGATACAAAAACATTCAGTACTTC; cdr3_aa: CASSPPRGGRYKNIQYF
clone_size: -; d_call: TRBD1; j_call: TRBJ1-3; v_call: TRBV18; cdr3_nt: TGTGCCAGCTCACCTTCACCGGGACAGGGGACATACACCATATATTTT; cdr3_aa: CASSPSPGQGTYTIYF
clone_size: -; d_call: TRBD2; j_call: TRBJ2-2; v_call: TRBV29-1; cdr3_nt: TGCAGCGTTTCGGGACTAGCTCGAGGCGGGGAGCTGTTTTTT; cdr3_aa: CSVSGLARGGELFF
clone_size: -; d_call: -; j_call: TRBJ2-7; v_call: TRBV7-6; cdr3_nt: TGTGCCAGCAGCTTTGAGGGCGAGCAGTACTTC; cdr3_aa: CASSFEGEQYF
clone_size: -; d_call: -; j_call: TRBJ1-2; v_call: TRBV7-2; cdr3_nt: TGTGCCAGCAGCTTAGAGACAGCCTATGGCTACACCTTC; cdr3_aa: CASSLETAYGYTF
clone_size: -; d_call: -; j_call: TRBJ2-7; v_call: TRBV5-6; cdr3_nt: TGTGCCAGCAGCCGAAGGGACGGTACCTACGAGCAGTACTTC; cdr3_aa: CASSRRDGTYEQYF
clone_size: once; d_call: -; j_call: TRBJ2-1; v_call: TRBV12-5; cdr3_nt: TGTGCTAGTGGTCCAAAGGGGAGCTCCTACAATGAGCAGTTCTTC; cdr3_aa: CASGPKGSSYNEQFF
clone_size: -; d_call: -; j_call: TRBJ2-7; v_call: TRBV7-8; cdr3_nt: TGTGCCAGCAGCTTCCGTCTCGGCTACGAGCAGTACTTC; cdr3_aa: CASSFRLGYEQYF
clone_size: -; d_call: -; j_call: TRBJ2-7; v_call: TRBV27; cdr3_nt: TGTGCCATCCAGACTTGGGGGATTAGCTCCCACCTCTGCGAGCAGTACTTC; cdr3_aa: CAIQTWGISSHLCEQYF